This T cell receptor (beta chain) derives from a study of cytomegalovirus exposure and HLA in healthy donors. With 60 Vbeta and 13 Jbeta primers, the PCR was carried out. Repertoires were generated with immunoSEQ multiplex PCR, while TCRdb's copy carries only in-frame clones and drops some. The sample includes around 200,000 clones, around 75% of them seen just once. CDR1 is SGDLS, CDR2 YYNGEE, per germline. V was pared by 3 bases and J by 3 bases, with 10 bases between. The length of the CDR3 is 14 residues. The chain has TRBV9 and TRBJ1-3; no clear D. Sequencing was performed on PBMCs. The TCR sequence derives from a male donor in good health and CMV-seronegative. The CDR3 bases are TGTGCCAGCAGCGCCCCCTCTTATGGAAACACCATATATTTT. Its translation is CASSAPSYGNTIYF.